This entry features one T cell receptor beta chain sequence. This sample stems from a study of cytomegalovirus exposure and HLA in healthy donors. The PCR used 60 Vbeta and 13 Jbeta primers. The repertoire was sequenced with immunoSEQ multiplex PCR; TCRdb's copy has only in-frame clones and lacks some. Of about 130,000 clones in the sample, roughly 88% were seen once. This CDR3 is built from 15 residues. Trimming pared 3 bases from V and 2 bases from J, leaving 13 bases between. Germline CDR1 reads KGHSH; CDR2 reads LQKENI. The sequence derives from a boy younger than 18 in good health and CMV-seronegative. The sequencing sample was made of PBMCs. The chain links TRBV18 to TRBJ1-1, with D unresolved. This chain's CDR3 is CASSPRAEGNTEAFF. In DNA, the CDR3 is TGTGCCAGCTCACCTCGGGCAGAGGGCAACACTGAAGCTTTCTTT. The whole variable domain, remainder taken from reference TRBV18 and TRBJ1-1, is NAGVMQNPRHLVRRRGQEARLRCSPMKGHSHVYWYRQLPEEGLKFMVYLQKENIIDESGMPKERFSAEFPKEGPSILRIQQVVRGDSAAYFCASSPRAEGNTEAFFGQGTRLTVV.